A single sample is the source of the 11 T cell receptor beta chains below, sequenced in a study of blood T cell repertoires in COVID-19. Profiling relied on immunoSEQ multiplex PCR, and the TCRdb table lists in-frame clones only, not all of them. In the table there are 100,000 to 150,000 clones, 79% of which are singletons. Material for sequencing was peripheral blood. The receptors shown here come from a man aged 35 to 55 with active or convalescent COVID-19.

The rearrangement uses TRBV5-1 and TRBJ1-6; tentatively, D is TRBD1 (5 bases). The ends were cut back, 5 bases at V and 9 bases at J, with 15 bases in the middle. Germline V gene data show CDR1 as SGHRS and CDR2 as YFSETQ. The CDR3 spans 14 residues. CDR3 residues: CASSRGDYSSPLHF. CDR3 sequence (DNA): TGCGCCAGCAGTCGGGGGGACTACAGTTCACCCCTCCACTTT.

The chain is built from TRBV24-1 and TRBJ2-2; possible D gene TRBD2, 5 bases. CDR1 and CDR2 from the germline V gene are KGHDR and SFDVKD. Trimming stripped 4 bases from V and 6 bases from J, with 11 bases between. The CDR3 length is 14 residues. The CDR3 DNA is TGTGCCACCAGTGACGGGCCCGGGGCCGGGGAGCTGTTTTTT. The encoded protein is CATSDGPGAGELFF.

DNA for the CDR3: TGTGCCAGCAGCTTTGGGACAGGGAATCAGCCCCAGCATTTT. Its translation is CASSFGTGNQPQHF. The rearrangement uses TRBV5-6 and TRBJ1-5; 9 bases fit TRBD1. The V segment lost 2 bases and the J segment 4 bases; nucleotides outside the gene matches: 1. CDR3 length: 14 amino acids. The germline gives CDR1 SGHDT, CDR2 YYEEEE.

This rearrangement joins TRBV6-5 to TRBJ1-6; a possible D gene is TRBD1 (5 bases). CDR1 MNHEY and CDR2 SVGAGI come from the germline V gene. CDR3 length: 13 amino acids. V lost 11 bases and J lost 10, with 18 bases in between. The CDR3 DNA reads as TGTGCCTCCTCCGGGCGGGGCGGATCACCCCTCCACTTT. Translated: CASSGRGGSPLHF.

V gene TRBV9 combines with J gene TRBJ2-5, with a weak D call TRBD2 (6 bases). Trimming removed 2 bases from V and 5 bases from J, with 10 bases in between. From germline, CDR1 is SGDLS and CDR2 YYNGEE. CDR3 size: 13 residues. DNA for the CDR3: TGTGCCAGCAGCGTGGGTGGAGGGGAGACCCAGTACTTC. It specifies CASSVGGGETQYF.

This chain connects TRBV10-3 to TRBJ2-3; 15 bases match TRBD2. V gave up 7 bases and J gave up 3 bases; unmatched junction bases: 11. This CDR3 has 18 residues. Germline loops: CDR1 ENHRY, CDR2 SYGVKD. CDR3: CAITRTSGRAYETDTQYF. The CDR3 region has the DNA TGTGCCATCACCCGGACTAGCGGGAGGGCCTATGAGACAGATACGCAGTATTTT.

The J gene is TRBJ1-1, the V gene TRBV27, with TRBD1 matching over 11 bases. CDR1 is MNHEY, CDR2 SMNVEV, per germline (reference sequence). This CDR3 has 16 amino acids. Germline trimming cut 4 bases from V and 5 bases from J; bases unmatched to any gene: 9. CDR3 loop: CASSWTGGPLGTEAFF. The CDR3 DNA is TGTGCCAGCAGTTGGACAGGGGGCCCTCTTGGGACTGAAGCTTTCTTT.

This clone was detected ten times or more. V gene TRBV2 combines with J gene TRBJ1-6; D call uncertain. CDR1 is SNHLY and CDR2 is FYNNEI in the germline V gene. V gave up 6 bases and J gave up 9 bases, with 18 bases separating them. The CDR3 spans 15 residues. This CDR3 reads CASSDREAGSSPLHF. DNA for the CDR3: TGTGCCAGCAGCGACCGCGAGGCGGGTAGTTCACCCCTCCACTTT.

The V gene is TRBV28, the J gene TRBJ2-3, with 7 nucleotides matching TRBD2. The CDR3 has 14 amino acids. V lost 8 bases to trimming and J lost 2 bases; unmatched junction nucleotides: 7. In germline, CDR1 is MDHEN, CDR2 SYDVKM. The CDR3 sequence: CASHRAGVTDTQYF. As DNA, the CDR3 is TGTGCCAGCCATAGGGCGGGAGTCACAGATACGCAGTATTTT.

This clone is a singleton in its sample. For the CDR3, the DNA is TGTGCCAGCAGCCCCCAATCGGACAGCGCTGAAGCTTTCTTT. This gives the protein CASSPQSDSAEAFF. The V and J genes are TRBV7-9 and TRBJ1-1, with a tentative D call TRBD1 (6 bases). Germline loops: CDR1 SEHNR, CDR2 FQNEAQ (reference sequence). The CDR3 is 14 residues long. V was pared by 5 bases and J by 6 bases, with 16 bases between.

This clone was observed a few times. This chain joins TRBV27 and TRBJ1-1; no definite D call. The CDR3 extends over 12 amino acids. Germline-derived CDR1 and CDR2 are MNHEY and SMNVEV (reference sequence). Trimming shortened V by 4 bases and J by 11 bases, and 14 bases separated the two germline ends. The CDR3 DNA sequence: TGTGCCAGCAGTTCCCCCGCGGCGCGGGCTTTCTTT. Amino acid sequence: CASSSPAARAFF.